One sample yielded the 21 T cell receptor beta chains listed below, sequenced in a study of blood T cell repertoires in COVID-19. TCRdb's copy holds only in-frame clones and misses some; the assay was immunoSEQ multiplex PCR. The sample has about 190,000 clones, approximately 85% seen once; the top ten hold 4% to 6%. Sequenced input: peripheral blood. These receptors were taken from a woman aged 70-85 years with active or convalescent COVID-19.

The chain uses TRBV3-1 (or the pseudogene TRBV3-2) and TRBJ1-1; 8 nucleotides line up with TRBD1. J gave up 8 bases and V 2 bases, and 10 bases lay outside the gene matches. The CDR3 sequence is 15 residues long. Germline-derived CDR1 and CDR2 are LGHDT and YNNKEL (reference sequence). CDR3 coding DNA: TGTGCCAGCAGCCAACTGACAGGGGCCCGAACGGAAGCTTTCTTT. Residues: CASSQLTGARTEAFF.

This sequence joins TRBV30 and TRBJ1-5, with D perhaps TRBD1 (5 bases). The ends were cut back, 5 bases at V and 6 bases at J, with 14 bases in the middle. The germline V gene has CDR1 GTSNPN and CDR2 SVGIG (reference sequence). The length of the CDR3 is 13 residues. CDR3 region: CAWAGGDGQPQHF. CDR3 nucleotides: TGTGCCTGGGCGGGGGGAGACGGTCAGCCCCAGCATTTT.

V gene TRBV18 combines with J gene TRBJ2-5, with 9 positions matching TRBD2. The CDR3 has 19 residues. V lost 5 bases and J lost 5; bases outside the gene matches: 21. CDR1 is KGHSH, CDR2 LQKENI, per germline. CDR3 DNA: TGTGCCAGCTCATCTACCGGGACTAGCTTCTCCGAGGATCGGGAGACCCAGTACTTC. Encoded protein: CASSSTGTSFSEDRETQYF.

This clone was counted a single time. The rearrangement joins TRBV15 to TRBJ2-7, with 7 bases aligning to TRBD1. The CDR3 is 16 amino acids. The germline gives CDR1 LNHNV, CDR2 YYDKDF (reference sequence). Trimming took 0 bases from V and 2 from J; bases not matched to a gene: 7. This CDR3 is CATSREYGDRPYEQYF. CDR3 in DNA: TGTGCCACCAGCAGAGAGTATGGGGACAGACCCTACGAGCAGTACTTC.

The rearrangement uses TRBV6-1 and TRBJ1-5, with D unclear. The V end was cut by 8 bases, the J end by 2 bases, with 10 bases between. Germline CDR1 is MNHNS and CDR2 is SASEGT. CDR3 length: 13 amino acids. Here the CDR3 reads CASGPGGNQPQHF. The DNA for the CDR3 is TGTGCCAGCGGGCCGGGAGGCAATCAGCCCCAGCATTTT.

The rearrangement joins TRBV11-1 to TRBJ1-6; 7 bases agree with TRBD1. CDR3 size: 14 residues. The V and J ends lost 4 bases and 10 bases, in that order; junction bases with no gene match: 7. Germline assignment: CDR1 SGHAT and CDR2 FQDESV (reference sequence). This CDR3 is CASSSTGRGSPLHF. The CDR3 coding sequence is TGTGCCAGCAGCTCGACAGGGAGAGGCTCACCCCTCCACTTT.

J is TRBJ1-1 and V is TRBV6-5; weak D call: TRBD1 (5 bases). Per the germline V gene, CDR1 is MNHEY and CDR2 is SVGAGI. Deletions cut 5 bases from V and 6 bases from J, with 13 bases between. The CDR3 loop spans 13 amino acids. CDR3 sequence (DNA): TGTGCCAGCAGTAGGGGCCAGGGTTCTGAAGCTTTCTTT. This gives the protein CASSRGQGSEAFF.

The chain recombines TRBV27 with TRBJ2-7, with D perhaps matching TRBD1 (6 bases). Germline CDR1 and CDR2: MNHEY and SMNVEV (reference sequence). Trimming took off 9 bases at V and 2 bases at J, with 26 bases between the two ends. The CDR3 contains 17 residues. The CDR3 bases are TGTGCCAGTGAACCCCACTCTACAGGGAAGGGAACCTACGAGCAGTACTTC. As protein: CASEPHSTGKGTYEQYF.

This rearrangement joins TRBV15 to TRBJ2-5, with TRBD2 matching 7 bases. The CDR3 has 15 amino acids. Germline loops: CDR1 LNHNV, CDR2 YYDKDF (reference sequence). V shed 0 bases and J 5 bases; nucleotides not matched to a gene: 6. The CDR3 spells CATSRDRQRGETQYF. The CDR3 DNA is TGTGCCACCAGCAGAGATCGGCAGCGGGGCGAGACCCAGTACTTC.

This chain joins TRBV7-3 and TRBJ2-2, with 8 nucleotides matching TRBD2. Trimming took 5 bases from V and 3 from J; bases not matched to a gene: 11. The V gene's germline CDR1 is SGHTA and CDR2 FQGTGA. This CDR3 is 17 amino acids long. CDR3 amino acids: CASSPEKRERYTGELFF. CDR3 in DNA: TGTGCCAGCAGCCCCGAGAAGCGGGAGCGTTACACCGGGGAGCTGTTTTTT.

This clone has just a few counts. The rearrangement joins TRBV2 to TRBJ2-3; 15 positions match TRBD2. Looked up from germline, CDR1 is SNHLY and CDR2 is FYNNEI. The CDR3 spans 19 residues. The ends lost 3 bases at V and 5 bases at J; junction bases unmatched: 12. For the CDR3, the DNA is TGTGCCAGCAGTGACTCCTACGCGGGACTAGCGGGAGGAAGAGATACGCAGTATTTT. This sequence encodes CASSDSYAGLAGGRDTQYF.

The chain is built from TRBV6-1 and TRBJ1-5, with D unclear. The germline V gene encodes CDR1 MNHNS and CDR2 SASEGT. CDR3 size: 17 residues. With 1 base removed from V and 5 bases from J, the gap between germline ends came to 18 bases. CDR3 protein: CASSEGEGSESYQPQHF. The CDR3 DNA follows: TGTGCCAGCAGTGAAGGGGAGGGATCGGAATCTTATCAGCCCCAGCATTTT.

CDR3 sequence (DNA): TGCGCCAGCAGCGCGGGGACTAGCGGGAGCTTACGAGAGACCCAGTACTTC. Encoded protein: CASSAGTSGSLRETQYF. The chain recombines TRBV5-1 with TRBJ2-5; 14 nucleotides agree with TRBD2. Germline V gene data show CDR1 as SGHRS and CDR2 as YFSETQ. Trimming took 4 bases from V and 4 from J; bases not matched to a gene: 9. The CDR3 covers 17 residues.

The rearrangement uses TRBV5-6 and TRBJ2-7, with D tentatively TRBD1 (5 bases). CDR3 size: 13 residues. Germline V lookup: CDR1 SGHDT, CDR2 YYEEEE. V was pared by 0 bases and J by 3 bases, with 7 bases between. In DNA, the CDR3 is TGTGCCAGCAGCTTGGGGGGCCGCTACGAGCAGTACTTC. Translated: CASSLGGRYEQYF. Full variable domain (rest looked up from reference TRBV5-6 and TRBJ2-7): DAGVTQSPTHLIKTRGQQVTLRCSPKSGHDTVSWYQQALGQGPQFIFQYYEEEERQRGNFPDRFSGHQFPNYSSELNVNALLLGDSALYLCASSLGGRYEQYFGPGTRLTVT.

This rearrangement joins TRBV4-1 to TRBJ2-5, with TRBD2 matching 7 bases. Germline trimming cut 0 bases from V and 7 bases from J; bases unmatched to any gene: 17. There are 18 residues in the CDR3. Germline V gene data show CDR1 as MGHRA and CDR2 as YSYEKL. The CDR3 region is CASSQEPSGALRSGTQYF. The CDR3 bases are TGCGCCAGCAGCCAAGAACCTAGCGGAGCCCTCCGGTCCGGGACCCAGTACTTC.

The rearrangement joins TRBV5-1 to TRBJ2-5; possibly TRBD2 for D (5 bases). The last part of the DNA fits TRBJ2-7 better; the J call may be wrong. This CDR3 contains 15 residues. Germline V CDR1 and CDR2: SGHRS, YFSETQ. This chain's CDR3 is CASSYSGTGSYEQYF. The CDR3 DNA reads TGCGCCAGCAGCTACTCGGGCACGGGGAGCTACGAGCAGTACTTC.

This clone is a singleton in its sample. V gene TRBV5-4 combines with J gene TRBJ2-1; TRBD2 aligns across 9 bases. CDR1 and CDR2 (germline): SGHNT, YYREEE (reference sequence). The CDR3 contains 15 residues. Unmatched junction bases numbered 11, after V lost 8 bases and J lost 5 bases. The CDR3 is CASQRWASGNNEQFF. Written as DNA, the CDR3 is TGTGCCAGTCAGCGTTGGGCTAGCGGGAACAATGAGCAGTTCTTC.

The CDR3, as DNA: TGTGCCATCAGTGCGGGAGAGTACAATGAGCAGTTCTTC. Translating gives CAISAGEYNEQFF. This chain joins TRBV10-3 and TRBJ2-1, with D perhaps TRBD2 (6 bases). Deletions cut 4 bases from V and 4 bases from J, with 8 bases between. Germline V gene lookup returns CDR1 ENHRY and CDR2 SYGVKD. The CDR3 covers 13 residues.

The chain couples TRBV7-3 to TRBJ2-3; 11 positions match TRBD1. This CDR3 has 16 amino acids. Germline V gives CDR1 SGHTA, CDR2 FQGTGA. Trimming cost V 4 bases and J 0 bases; bases outside gene matches: 3. CDR3 nucleotides: TGTGCCAGCAGCTCCGGGACAGGGGGAAGCACAGATACGCAGTATTTT. It is translated as CASSSGTGGSTDTQYF.

V is TRBV18 and J is TRBJ1-5; 11 bases match TRBD1. V lost 4 bases and J lost 4; bases outside the gene matches: 9. From germline, CDR1 is KGHSH and CDR2 LQKENI. There are 17 residues in the CDR3. In nucleotides, the CDR3 is TGTGCCAGCTCACACGGGACAGGGGGAGGTCGGAATCAGCCCCAGCATTTT. Protein product: CASSHGTGGGRNQPQHF.

The rearrangement joins TRBV27 to TRBJ1-2; D possibly corresponds to TRBD1 (5 bases). CDR3 length: 13 residues. With 5 bases removed from V and 8 bases from J, the gap between germline ends came to 15 bases. Germline loops: CDR1 MNHEY, CDR2 SMNVEV (reference sequence). The CDR3 sequence: CASSMGLRGGYTF. DNA of the CDR3: TGTGCCAGCAGTATGGGACTCCGAGGAGGCTACACCTTC.